Presented here are 5 T cell receptor beta chains from one specimen sequenced in a study of tumor-infiltrating lymphocytes in localized non-small cell lung cancer. The data were produced by immunoSEQ multiplex PCR, yet TCRdb's version contains in-frame clones alone and is incomplete. The table includes 12,000 to 15,000 clones, about four fifths detected once. The material sequenced was lung tumor tissue. The receptors derive from a human donor with non-small cell lung cancer.

The chain links TRBV19 to TRBJ2-1; 7 bases map to TRBD2. From germline, CDR1 is LNHDA and CDR2 SQIVND (reference sequence). Trimming cost V 4 bases and J 1 base; bases outside gene matches: 4. CDR3 length: 15 amino acids. CDR3 sequence reads: CASSSGTTSYNEQFF. CDR3 DNA: TGTGCCAGTAGTAGTGGGACTACTTCCTACAATGAGCAGTTCTTC.

This sequence joins TRBV5-1 and TRBJ2-1, with TRBD2 identical over 7 bases. J lost 2 bases, V lost 0 bases, and 5 bases had no gene match. The CDR3 length is 16 residues. Germline values: CDR1 SGHRS, CDR2 YFSETQ. The DNA of the CDR3 is TGCGCCAGCAGCTTGGATCCGGGAGGTACCTACAATGAGCAGTTCTTC. Translating gives CASSLDPGGTYNEQFF.

In this sample, this clone turned up a few times. The J gene is TRBJ2-7, the V gene TRBV7-2, with TRBD1 matching 9 bases. The junction had 9 bases not matched to a gene; V was cut back by 6 bases and J by 0 bases. CDR3 size: 16 residues. Germline V gene sequence: CDR1 SGHTA, CDR2 FQGNSA. The CDR3 region has the DNA TGTGCCAGCAGTCCGAACGGGGGACAGGGCTCCTACGAGCAGTACTTC. Translation gives CASSPNGGQGSYEQYF.

The chain joins TRBV9 to TRBJ2-3; 9 bases map to TRBD2. The CDR3 loop spans 16 amino acids. V trimming: 2 bases; J trimming: 2 bases; junction bases outside the gene matches: 6. Germline lookup yields CDR1 SGDLS and CDR2 YYNGEE. DNA for the CDR3: TGTGCCAGCAGCGTGGGACTAGCTTTGGCCACAGATACGCAGTATTTT. This sequence encodes CASSVGLALATDTQYF.

The rearrangement uses TRBV6-5 and TRBJ1-4; D is perhaps TRBD1 (6 bases). The CDR3 consists of 14 residues. Trimming removed 6 bases at V and 4 bases at J, with 12 bases between. Looked up from germline, CDR1 is MNHEY and CDR2 is SVGAGI. For the CDR3, the DNA is TGTGCCAGCAGAAAAGGACAGCGTAATGAAAAACTGTTTTTT. Translation gives CASRKGQRNEKLFF.